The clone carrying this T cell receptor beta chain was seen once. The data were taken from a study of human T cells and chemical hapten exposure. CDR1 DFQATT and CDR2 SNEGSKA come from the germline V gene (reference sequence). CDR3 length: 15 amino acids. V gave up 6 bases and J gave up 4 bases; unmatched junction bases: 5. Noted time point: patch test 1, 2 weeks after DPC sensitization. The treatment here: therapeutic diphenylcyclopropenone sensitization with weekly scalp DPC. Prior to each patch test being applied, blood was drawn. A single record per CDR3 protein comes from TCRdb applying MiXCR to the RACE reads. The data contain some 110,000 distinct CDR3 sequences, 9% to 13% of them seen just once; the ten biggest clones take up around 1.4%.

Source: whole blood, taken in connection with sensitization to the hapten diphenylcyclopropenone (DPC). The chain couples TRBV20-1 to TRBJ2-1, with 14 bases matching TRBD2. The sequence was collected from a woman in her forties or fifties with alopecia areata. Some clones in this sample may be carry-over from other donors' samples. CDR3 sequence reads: CSARRTSGGYNEQFF. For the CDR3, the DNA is TGCAGTGCCCGTAGGACTAGCGGGGGGTACAATGAGCAGTTCTTC.